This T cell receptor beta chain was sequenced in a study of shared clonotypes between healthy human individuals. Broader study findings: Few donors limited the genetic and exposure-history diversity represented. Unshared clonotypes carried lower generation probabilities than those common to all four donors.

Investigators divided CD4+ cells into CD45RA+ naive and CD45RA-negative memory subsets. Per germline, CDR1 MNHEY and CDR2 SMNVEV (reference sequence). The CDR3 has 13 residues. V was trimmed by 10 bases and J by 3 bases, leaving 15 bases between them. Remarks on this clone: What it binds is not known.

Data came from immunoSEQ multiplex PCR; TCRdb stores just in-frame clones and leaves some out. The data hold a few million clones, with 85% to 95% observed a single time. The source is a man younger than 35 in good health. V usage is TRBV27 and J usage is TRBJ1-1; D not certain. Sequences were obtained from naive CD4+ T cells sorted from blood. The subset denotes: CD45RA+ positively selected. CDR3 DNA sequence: TGTGCCACCTCGAGGAGGCTGGACACTGAAGCTTTCTTT. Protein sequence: CATSRRLDTEAFF.